This passage covers 7 T cell receptor beta chains from one sample sequenced in a study of response to subunit inactivated influenza vaccine (dated by TCRdb to 2017 to 2018). The library was produced with RT-PCR. For sequencing, an Illumina HiSeq 2500 was employed. Starting from the raw public reads, TCRdb applied fastp trimming at Q25, assembled clones with MiXCR and retained in-frame beta chains. Under each unique CDR3 protein, matching rows form one entry showing the most common genes and DNA. The sample table lists about 570,000 distinct CDR3 sequences, about 11% of them with a count of one. Of the sample, 11% falls within the top ten clones. These data were likewise used in another study, on T cells expressing NK-cell markers. As the second paper documents: TCR beta cDNA libraries were made by 5'RACE template switching that added a universal primer site and unique molecular identifiers.

Sequenced material: PBMCs from blood, taken on the day of vaccination. The source of these receptors is a middle-aged man who received an inactivated influenza vaccine. Donor details come from another sample of the same person, matched by shared clones.

The chain joins TRBV20-1 to TRBJ2-3; 10 bases align to TRBD1. V was clipped by 3 bases and J by 6 bases; unmatched bases: 6. The germline gives CDR1 DFQATT, CDR2 SNEGSKA (reference sequence). CDR3 length equals 14 residues. The CDR3 region is CSARDRGFLDTQYF. The CDR3 coding sequence is TGCAGTGCTAGGGACAGGGGGTTCCTCGATACGCAGTATTTT.

The chain carries TRBV28 and TRBJ2-7; 7 bases map to TRBD2. The V gene's germline CDR1 is MDHEN and CDR2 SYDVKM. V was clipped by 6 bases and J by 1 base; unmatched bases: 3. This CDR3 contains 13 residues. The chain's CDR3 is CASRKAGSYEQYF. DNA for the CDR3: TGTGCCAGCAGAAAAGCGGGGTCCTACGAGCAGTACTTC.

The chain combines TRBV7-2 with TRBJ2-5; D may correspond to TRBD1 or TRBD2 (7 bases each). The germline V and J ends were trimmed by 7 bases and 2 bases, with 20 bases remaining between them. CDR3 length: 16 residues. Germline CDR1 reads SGHTA; CDR2 reads FQGNSA. The CDR3 loop is CASTALGGGWQETQYF. The CDR3 DNA follows: TGTGCCAGCACGGCCTTGGGAGGGGGCTGGCAAGAGACCCAGTACTTC.

The gene calls are TRBV19 and TRBJ2-7, with a tentative D call TRBD1 (5 bases). CDR3 length: 14 amino acids. In germline, CDR1 is LNHDA, CDR2 SQIVND (reference sequence). V was pared by 4 bases and J by 0 bases, with 10 bases between. The CDR3 DNA reads TGTGCCAGTAGTACCTTTGACAGCTCCTACGAGCAGTACTTC. It encodes CASSTFDSSYEQYF.

This clonotype was observed a handful of times. The chain links TRBV12-3 or TRBV12-4 to TRBJ2-3, with D possibly matching TRBD2 (6 bases). CDR3 length: 14 amino acids. V dropped 5 bases and J dropped 7 bases, with 16 bases sitting between them. The CDR3 here is CASSLAGTHNTQYF. As DNA, the CDR3 is TGTGCCAGCAGTCTTGCCGGGACTCATAATACGCAGTATTTT.

This clonotype was seen only a few times. In DNA, the CDR3 is TGTGCCAGCAGGAGAGGGACAGCGAGTTACGAGCAGTACTTC. Amino acid sequence: CASRRGTASYEQYF. The chain employs TRBV7-8 and TRBJ2-7; 7 positions match TRBD1. Trimming cost V 6 bases and J 4 bases; bases outside gene matches: 9. The CDR3 spans 14 residues. Germline CDR1 is SGHVS and CDR2 is FQNEAQ.

This clonotype occurred a few times. V and J are TRBV12-3 or TRBV12-4 and TRBJ2-7; the match to TRBD1 covers 7 bases. Trimming took 5 bases from V and 6 from J; bases not matched to a gene: 7. This CDR3 spans 13 amino acids. The CDR3, as DNA: TGTGCCAGCAGTCATACAGGGGCGGTCGAGCAGTACTTC. As protein: CASSHTGAVEQYF.